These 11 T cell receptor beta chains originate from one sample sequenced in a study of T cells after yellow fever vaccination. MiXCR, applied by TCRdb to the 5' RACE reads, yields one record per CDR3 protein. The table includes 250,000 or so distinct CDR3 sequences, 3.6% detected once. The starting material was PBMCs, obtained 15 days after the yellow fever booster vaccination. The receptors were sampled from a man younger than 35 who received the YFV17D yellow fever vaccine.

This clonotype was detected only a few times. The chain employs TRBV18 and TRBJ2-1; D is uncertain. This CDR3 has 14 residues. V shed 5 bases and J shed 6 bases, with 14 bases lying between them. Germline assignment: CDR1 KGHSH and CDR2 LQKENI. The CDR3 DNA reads TGTGCCAGCTCAACTACCGGGCACAGCAATGAGCAGTTCTTC. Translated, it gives CASSTTGHSNEQFF.

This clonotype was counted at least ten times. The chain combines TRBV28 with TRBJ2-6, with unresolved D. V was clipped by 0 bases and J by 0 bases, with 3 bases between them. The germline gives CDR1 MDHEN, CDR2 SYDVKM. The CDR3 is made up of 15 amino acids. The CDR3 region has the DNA TGTGCCAGCAGTTTATGGGCCTCTGGGGCCAACGTCCTGACTTTC. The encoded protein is CASSLWASGANVLTF. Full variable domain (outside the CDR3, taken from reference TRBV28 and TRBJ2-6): DVKVTQSSRYLVKRTGEKVFLECVQDMDHENMFWYRQDPGLGLRLIYFSYDVKMKEKGDIPEGYSVSREKKERFSLILESASTNQTSMYLCASSLWASGANVLTFGAGSRLTVL.

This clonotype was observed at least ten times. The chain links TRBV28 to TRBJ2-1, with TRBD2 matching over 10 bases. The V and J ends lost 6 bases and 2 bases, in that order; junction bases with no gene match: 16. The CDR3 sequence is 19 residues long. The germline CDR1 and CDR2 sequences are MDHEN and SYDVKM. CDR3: CASRSFRPSGGETYNEQFF. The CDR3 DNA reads TGTGCCAGCAGAAGCTTTCGGCCTAGCGGGGGAGAAACCTACAATGAGCAGTTCTTC. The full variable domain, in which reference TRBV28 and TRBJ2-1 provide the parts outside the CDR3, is DVKVTQSSRYLVKRTGEKVFLECVQDMDHENMFWYRQDPGLGLRLIYFSYDVKMKEKGDIPEGYSVSREKKERFSLILESASTNQTSMYLCASRSFRPSGGETYNEQFFGPGTRLTVL.

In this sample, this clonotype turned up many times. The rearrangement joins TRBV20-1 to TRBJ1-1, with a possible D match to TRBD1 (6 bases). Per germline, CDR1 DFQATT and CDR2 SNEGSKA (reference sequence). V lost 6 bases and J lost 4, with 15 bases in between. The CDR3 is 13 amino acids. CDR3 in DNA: TGCAGTGCAGAAAGGGGAGGGGGCACTGAAGCTTTCTTT. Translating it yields CSAERGGGTEAFF.

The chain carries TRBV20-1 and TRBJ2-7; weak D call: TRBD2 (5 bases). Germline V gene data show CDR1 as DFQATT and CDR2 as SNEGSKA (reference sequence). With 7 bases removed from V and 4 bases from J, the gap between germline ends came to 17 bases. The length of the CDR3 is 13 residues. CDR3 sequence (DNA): TGCAGTGGAAGCGGCGAGTCAGGATACGAGCAGTACTTC. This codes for CSGSGESGYEQYF.

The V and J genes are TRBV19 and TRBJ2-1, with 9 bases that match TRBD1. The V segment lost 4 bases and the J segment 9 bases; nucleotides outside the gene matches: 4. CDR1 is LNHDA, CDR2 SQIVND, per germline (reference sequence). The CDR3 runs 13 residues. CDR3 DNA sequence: TGTGCCAGTAGTAGGACAGGGGCAGGTGAGCAGTTCTTC. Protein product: CASSRTGAGEQFF.

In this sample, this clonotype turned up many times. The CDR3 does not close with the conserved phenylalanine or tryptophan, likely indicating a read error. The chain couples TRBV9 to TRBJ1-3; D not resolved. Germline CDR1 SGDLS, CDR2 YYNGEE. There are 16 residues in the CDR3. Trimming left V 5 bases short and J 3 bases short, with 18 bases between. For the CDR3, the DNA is TGTGCCAGCAGAGATTCGAACAGTGAAGATGGAAACACCATATATCTT. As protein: CASRDSNSEDGNTIYL.

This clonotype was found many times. This CDR3 is CASSQDTTGIGQPQHF. CDR3 bases: TGTGCCAGCAGCCAGGACACAACAGGGATCGGCCAGCCCCAGCATTTT. The gene calls are TRBV4-2 and TRBJ1-5; D is possibly TRBD1 (6 bases). Germline CDR1 and CDR2: LGHNA and YNFKEQ. There are 16 residues in the CDR3. Between the trimmed V and J ends, which lost 3 bases and 7 bases, there was a span of 19 bases.

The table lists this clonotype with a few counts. CDR3 amino acids: CASSPLGQGLETQYF. The CDR3 nucleotides read TGTGCCAGCTCACCTCTCGGGCAGGGGTTGGAGACCCAGTACTTC. The rearrangement joins TRBV18 to TRBJ2-5, with a tentative D call TRBD1 (6 bases). Germline values: CDR1 KGHSH, CDR2 LQKENI. V was pared by 3 bases and J by 5 bases, with 16 bases between. The length of the CDR3 is 15 residues.

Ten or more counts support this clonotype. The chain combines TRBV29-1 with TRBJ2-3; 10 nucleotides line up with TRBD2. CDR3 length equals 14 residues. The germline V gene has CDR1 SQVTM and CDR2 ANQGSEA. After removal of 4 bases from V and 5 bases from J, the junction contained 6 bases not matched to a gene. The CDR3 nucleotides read TGCAGCGTTGCTAGCGGGGGCAGTCAAGATACGCAGTATTTT. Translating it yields CSVASGGSQDTQYF.

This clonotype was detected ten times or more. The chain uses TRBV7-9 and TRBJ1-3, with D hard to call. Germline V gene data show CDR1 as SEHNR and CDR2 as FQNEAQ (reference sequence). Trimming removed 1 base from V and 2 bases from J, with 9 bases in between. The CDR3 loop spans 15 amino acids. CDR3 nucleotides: TGTGCCAGCAGCTTAGTTGGGATCCCTGGAAACACCATATATTTT. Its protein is CASSLVGIPGNTIYF.